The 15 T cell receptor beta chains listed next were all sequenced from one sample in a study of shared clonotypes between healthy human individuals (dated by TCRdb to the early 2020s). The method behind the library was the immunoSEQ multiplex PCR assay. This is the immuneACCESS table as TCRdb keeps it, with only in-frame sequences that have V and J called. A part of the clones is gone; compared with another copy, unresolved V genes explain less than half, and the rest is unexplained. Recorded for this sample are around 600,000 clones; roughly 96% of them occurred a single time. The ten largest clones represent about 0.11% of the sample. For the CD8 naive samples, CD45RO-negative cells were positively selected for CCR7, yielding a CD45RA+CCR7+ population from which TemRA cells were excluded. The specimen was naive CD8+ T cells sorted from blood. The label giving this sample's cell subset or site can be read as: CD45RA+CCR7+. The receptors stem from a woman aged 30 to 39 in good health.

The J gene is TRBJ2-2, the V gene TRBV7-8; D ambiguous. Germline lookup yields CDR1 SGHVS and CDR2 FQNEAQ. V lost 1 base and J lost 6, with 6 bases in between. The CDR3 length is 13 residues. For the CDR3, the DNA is TGTGCCAGCAGCTTAGGTCGGTCCGGGGAGCTGTTTTTT. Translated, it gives CASSLGRSGELFF.

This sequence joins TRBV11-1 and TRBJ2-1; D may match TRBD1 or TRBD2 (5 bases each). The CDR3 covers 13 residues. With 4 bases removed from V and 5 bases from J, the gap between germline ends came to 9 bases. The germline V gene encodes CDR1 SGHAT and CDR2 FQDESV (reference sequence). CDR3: CASSSGTDNEQFF. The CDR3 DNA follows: TGTGCCAGCAGCTCGGGGACCGACAATGAGCAGTTCTTC.

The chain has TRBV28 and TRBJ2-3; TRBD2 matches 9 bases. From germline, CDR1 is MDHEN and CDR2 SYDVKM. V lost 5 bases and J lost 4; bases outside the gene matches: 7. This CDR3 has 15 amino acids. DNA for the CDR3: TGTGCCAGCAGTCCTGAGCGGGAGGCGGCAGATACGCAGTATTTT. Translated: CASSPEREAADTQYF.

DNA of the CDR3: TGTGCCAGCAGCTTTCAGGGAACAACTAATGAAAAACTGTTTTTT. It is translated as CASSFQGTTNEKLFF. The chain couples TRBV5-4 to TRBJ1-4, with D tentatively TRBD1 (5 bases). The germline V gene has CDR1 SGHNT and CDR2 YYREEE (reference sequence). The V end lost 2 bases, the J end lost 0 bases, and 8 bases lay between the germline ends. CDR3 length: 15 residues.

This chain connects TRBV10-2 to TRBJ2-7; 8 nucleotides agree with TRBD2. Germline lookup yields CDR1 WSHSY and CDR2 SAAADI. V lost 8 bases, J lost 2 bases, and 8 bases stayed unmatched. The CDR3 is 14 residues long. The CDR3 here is CASSVAGTTYEQYF. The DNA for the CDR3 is TGCGCCAGCTCGGTAGCGGGAACCACCTACGAGCAGTACTTC.

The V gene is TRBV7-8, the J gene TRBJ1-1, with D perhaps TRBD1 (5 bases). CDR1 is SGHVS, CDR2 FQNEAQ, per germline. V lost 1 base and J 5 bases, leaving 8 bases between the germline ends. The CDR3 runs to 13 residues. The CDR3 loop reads CASSLEPGTEAFF. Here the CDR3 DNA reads TGTGCCAGCAGCTTAGAACCAGGGACTGAAGCTTTCTTT.

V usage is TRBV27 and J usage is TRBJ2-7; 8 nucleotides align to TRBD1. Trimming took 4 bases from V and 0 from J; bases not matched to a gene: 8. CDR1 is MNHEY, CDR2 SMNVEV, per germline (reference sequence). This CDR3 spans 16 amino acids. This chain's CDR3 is CASSSSQGEASYEQYF. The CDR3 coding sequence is TGTGCCAGCAGTTCCTCACAGGGGGAAGCCTCCTACGAGCAGTACTTC.

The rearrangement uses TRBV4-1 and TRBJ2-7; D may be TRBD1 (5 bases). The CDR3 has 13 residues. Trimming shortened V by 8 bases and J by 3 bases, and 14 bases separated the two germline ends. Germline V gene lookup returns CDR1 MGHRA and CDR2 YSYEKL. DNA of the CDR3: TGCGCCAGCTCTGGGGCGCTTAACTACGAGCAGTACTTC. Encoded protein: CASSGALNYEQYF.

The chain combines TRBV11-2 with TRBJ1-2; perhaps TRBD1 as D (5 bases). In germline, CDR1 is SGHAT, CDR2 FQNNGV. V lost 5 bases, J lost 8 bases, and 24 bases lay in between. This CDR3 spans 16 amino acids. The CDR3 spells CASSVRGSNPGGGYTF. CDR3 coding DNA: TGTGCCAGCAGCGTGAGGGGATCGAACCCCGGAGGAGGCTACACCTTC.

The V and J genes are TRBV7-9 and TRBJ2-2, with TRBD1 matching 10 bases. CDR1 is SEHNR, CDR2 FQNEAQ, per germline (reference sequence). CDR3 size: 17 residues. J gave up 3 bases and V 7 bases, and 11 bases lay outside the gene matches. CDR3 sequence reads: CASTPRGTGEDTGELFF. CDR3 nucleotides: TGTGCCAGCACTCCCCGAGGGACAGGGGAAGACACCGGGGAGCTGTTTTTT.

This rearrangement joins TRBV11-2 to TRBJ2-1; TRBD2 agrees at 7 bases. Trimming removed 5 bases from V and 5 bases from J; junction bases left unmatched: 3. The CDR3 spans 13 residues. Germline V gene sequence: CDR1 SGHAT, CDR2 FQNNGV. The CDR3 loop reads CASSTGLNNEQFF. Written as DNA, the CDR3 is TGTGCCAGCAGCACGGGACTAAACAATGAGCAGTTCTTC.

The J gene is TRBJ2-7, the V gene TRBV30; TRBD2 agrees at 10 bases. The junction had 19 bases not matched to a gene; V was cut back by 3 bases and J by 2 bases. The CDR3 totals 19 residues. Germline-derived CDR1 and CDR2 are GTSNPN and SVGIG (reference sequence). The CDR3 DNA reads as TGTGCCTGGAGCCTGCCCGGCGGCCCTACTAGCGGGATGACCTACGAGCAGTACTTC. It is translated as CAWSLPGGPTSGMTYEQYF.

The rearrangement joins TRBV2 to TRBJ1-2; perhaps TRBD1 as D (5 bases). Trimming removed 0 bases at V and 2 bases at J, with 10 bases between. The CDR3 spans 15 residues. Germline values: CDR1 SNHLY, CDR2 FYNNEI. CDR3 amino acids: CASSEADILNYGYTF. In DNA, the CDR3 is TGTGCCAGCAGTGAAGCGGACATCCTCAACTATGGCTACACCTTC. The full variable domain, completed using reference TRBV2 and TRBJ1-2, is EPEVTQTPSHQVTQMGQEVILRCVPISNHLYFYWYRQILGQKVEFLVSFYNNEISEKSEIFDDQFSVERPDGSNFTLKIRSTKLEDSAMYFCASSEADILNYGYTFGSGTRLTVV.

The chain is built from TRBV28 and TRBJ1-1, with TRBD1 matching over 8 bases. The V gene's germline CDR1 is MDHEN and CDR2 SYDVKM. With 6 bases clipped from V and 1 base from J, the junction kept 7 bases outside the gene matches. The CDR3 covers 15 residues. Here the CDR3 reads CASSNRGGKNTEAFF. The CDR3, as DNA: TGTGCCAGCAGCAACAGGGGGGGGAAGAACACTGAAGCTTTCTTT.

Written as DNA, the CDR3 is TGTGCCAGCAGTCCACACAGGGGTTCAAACAACGAGCAGTACTTC. Encoded protein: CASSPHRGSNNEQYF. This rearrangement joins TRBV27 to TRBJ2-7, with TRBD1 matching over 7 bases. The CDR3 totals 15 residues. The germline V gene encodes CDR1 MNHEY and CDR2 SMNVEV (reference sequence). The ends lost 5 bases at V and 5 bases at J; junction bases unmatched: 12.